This T cell receptor beta chain is drawn from a study of blood T cell repertoires in COVID-19. The CDR3 spans 13 residues. With V trimmed by 6 bases and J by 4 bases, 5 bases remained unmatched. The germline V gene has CDR1 MNHEY and CDR2 SVGAGI. In the study's own analysis: Estimated nucleated cell counts came from reference gene primer amplification. TCRdb's table, derived via immunoSEQ multiplex PCR, lists solely in-frame clones and lacks some. V and J calls and clone size are those listed in that table; D and trimming were worked out from the DNA. The table includes roughly 64,000 clones, 78% detected once. Patients from Seattle were sampled longitudinally, starting during active infection.

The rearrangement links TRBV6-5 to TRBJ1-1; the match to TRBD1 covers 7 bases. This receptor was taken from a man in his sixties with COVID-19, enrolled during active disease. Input material: peripheral blood. The CDR3 reads CASRPTGATEAFF. The CDR3 DNA is TGTGCCAGCAGGCCTACAGGGGCCACTGAAGCTTTCTTT.